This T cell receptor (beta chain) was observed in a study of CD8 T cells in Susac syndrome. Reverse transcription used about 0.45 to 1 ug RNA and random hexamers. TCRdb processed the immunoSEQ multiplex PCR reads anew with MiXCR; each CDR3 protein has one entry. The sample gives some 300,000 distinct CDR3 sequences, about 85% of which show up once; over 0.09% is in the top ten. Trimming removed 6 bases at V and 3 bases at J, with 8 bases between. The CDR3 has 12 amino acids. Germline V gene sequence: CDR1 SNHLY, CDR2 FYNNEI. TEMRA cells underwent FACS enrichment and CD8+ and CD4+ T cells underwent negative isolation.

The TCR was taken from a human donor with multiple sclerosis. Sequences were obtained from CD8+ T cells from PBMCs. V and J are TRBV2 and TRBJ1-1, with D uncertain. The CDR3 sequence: CASSRADTEAFF. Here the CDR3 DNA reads TGTGCCAGCAGCCGCGCCGACACTGAAGCTTTCTTT.